This T cell receptor beta chain emerged from a study of T cell repertoires in cytomegalovirus infection. Study-level information: Indications came from public TCR beta signatures; they pointed to CMV infection and to a matching HLA type.

In TCRdb, the reads were re-called with MiXCR into one record per CDR3 protein. The sample records about 770,000 distinct CDR3 sequences, almost 30% being singletons. Concerning this clonotype: Antigen specificity is unknown.

CDR3 length: 17 residues. V lost 6 bases, J lost 1 base, and 12 bases stayed unmatched. Germline V gives CDR1 SNHLY, CDR2 FYNNEI. The V and J genes are TRBV2 and TRBJ2-7, with 10 bases lining up with TRBD1. The clonotype was recovered from a human donor in good health (CMV status not recorded). Some clones in this sample may be carry-over from other donors' samples. The sample was cultured CD8+ T cells from PBMCs, taken from culture after CMV antigen stimulation. CDR3 in amino acids: CASRTGTGVSTSYEQYF. In DNA form, the CDR3 reads TGTGCCAGCAGAACCGGGACAGGGGTATCGACTTCCTACGAGCAGTACTTC.